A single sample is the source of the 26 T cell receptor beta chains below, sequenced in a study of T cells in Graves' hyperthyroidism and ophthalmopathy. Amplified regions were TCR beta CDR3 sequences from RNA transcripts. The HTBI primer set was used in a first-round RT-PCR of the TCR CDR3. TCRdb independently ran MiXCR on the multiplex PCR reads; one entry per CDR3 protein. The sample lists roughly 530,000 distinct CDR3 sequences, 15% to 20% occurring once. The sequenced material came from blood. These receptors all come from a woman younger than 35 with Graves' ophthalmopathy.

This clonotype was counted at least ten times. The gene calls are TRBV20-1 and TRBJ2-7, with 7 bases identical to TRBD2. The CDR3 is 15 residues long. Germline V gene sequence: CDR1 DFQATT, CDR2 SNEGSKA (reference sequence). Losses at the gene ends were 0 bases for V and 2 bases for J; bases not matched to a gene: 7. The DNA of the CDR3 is TGCAGTGCTAGAGATTCGGCGGGAGAAACCTACGAGCAGTACTTC. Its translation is CSARDSAGETYEQYF.

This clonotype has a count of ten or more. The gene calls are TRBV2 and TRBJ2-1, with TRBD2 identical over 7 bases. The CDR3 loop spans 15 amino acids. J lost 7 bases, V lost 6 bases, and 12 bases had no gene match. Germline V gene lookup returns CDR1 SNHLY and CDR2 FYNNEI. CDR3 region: CASRVTSLAINEQFF. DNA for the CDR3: TGTGCCAGCAGAGTGACTAGCTTGGCGATTAATGAGCAGTTCTTC.

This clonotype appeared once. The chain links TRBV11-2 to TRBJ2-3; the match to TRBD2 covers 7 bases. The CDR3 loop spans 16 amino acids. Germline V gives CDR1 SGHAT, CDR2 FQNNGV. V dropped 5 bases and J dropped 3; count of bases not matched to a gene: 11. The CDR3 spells CASSGRGEGRTDTQYF. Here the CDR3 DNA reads TGTGCCAGCAGCGGCCGGGGGGAGGGTAGGACAGATACGCAGTATTTT. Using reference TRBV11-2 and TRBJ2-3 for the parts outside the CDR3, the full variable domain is EAGVAQSPRYKIIEKRQSVAFWCNPISGHATLYWYQQILGQGPKLLIQFQNNGVVDDSQLPKDRFSAERLKGVDSTLKIQPAKLEDSAVYLCASSGRGEGRTDTQYFGPGTRLTVL.

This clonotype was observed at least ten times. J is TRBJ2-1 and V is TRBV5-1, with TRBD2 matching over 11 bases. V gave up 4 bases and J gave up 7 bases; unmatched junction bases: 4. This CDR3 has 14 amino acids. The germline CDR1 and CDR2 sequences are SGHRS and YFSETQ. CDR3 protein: CASSVRLAGNEQFF. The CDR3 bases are TGCGCCAGCAGCGTAAGACTAGCGGGGAATGAGCAGTTCTTC.

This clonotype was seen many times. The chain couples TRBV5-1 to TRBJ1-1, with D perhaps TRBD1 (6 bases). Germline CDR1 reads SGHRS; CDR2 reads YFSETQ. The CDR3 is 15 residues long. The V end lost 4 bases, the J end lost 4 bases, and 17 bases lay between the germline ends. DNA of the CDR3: TGCGCCAGCAGCCCCAAGGGGGGGGGTGGCACTGAAGCTTTCTTT. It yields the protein CASSPKGGGGTEAFF.

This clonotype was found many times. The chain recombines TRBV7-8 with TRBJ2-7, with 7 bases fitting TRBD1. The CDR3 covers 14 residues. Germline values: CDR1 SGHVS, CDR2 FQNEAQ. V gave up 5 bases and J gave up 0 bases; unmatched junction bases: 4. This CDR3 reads CASSADRVSYEQYF. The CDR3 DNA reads TGTGCCAGCAGCGCTGACAGGGTCTCCTACGAGCAGTACTTC.

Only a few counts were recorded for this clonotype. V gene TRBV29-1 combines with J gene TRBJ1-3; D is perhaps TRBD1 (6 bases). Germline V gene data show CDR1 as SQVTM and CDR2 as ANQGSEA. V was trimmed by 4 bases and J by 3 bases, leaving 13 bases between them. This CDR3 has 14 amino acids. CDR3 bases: TGCAGCGTTGTCGGGGGGCGCCTTGGAAACACCATATATTTT. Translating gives CSVVGGRLGNTIYF.

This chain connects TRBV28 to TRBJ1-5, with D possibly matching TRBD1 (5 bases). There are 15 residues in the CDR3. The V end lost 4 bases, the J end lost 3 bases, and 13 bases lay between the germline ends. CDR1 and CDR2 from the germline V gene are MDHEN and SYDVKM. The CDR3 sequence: CASSSGTDLNQPQHF. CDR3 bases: TGTGCCAGCAGTTCCGGGACCGATCTCAATCAGCCCCAGCATTTT.

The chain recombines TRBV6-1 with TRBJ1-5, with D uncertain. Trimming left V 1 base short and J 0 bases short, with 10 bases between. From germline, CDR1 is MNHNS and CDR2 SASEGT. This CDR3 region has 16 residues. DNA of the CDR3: TGTGCCAGCAGTGAAGATGGAGGGTATAGCAATCAGCCCCAGCATTTT. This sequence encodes CASSEDGGYSNQPQHF.

The CDR3 spells CASSGGRSPLHF. CDR3 nucleotides: TGTGCCAGCAGCGGGGGGCGATCACCCCTCCACTTT. V and J are TRBV6-1 and TRBJ1-6, with D possibly TRBD1 on 6 matching bases. The germline CDR1 and CDR2 sequences are MNHNS and SASEGT. The V end lost 6 bases, the J end lost 10 bases, and 10 bases lay between the germline ends. The CDR3 covers 12 residues.

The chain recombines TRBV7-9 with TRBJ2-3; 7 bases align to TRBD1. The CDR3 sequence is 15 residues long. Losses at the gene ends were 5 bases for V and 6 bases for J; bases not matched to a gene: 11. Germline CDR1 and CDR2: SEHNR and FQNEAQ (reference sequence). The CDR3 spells CASSPGTDPSDTQYF. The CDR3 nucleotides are TGTGCCAGCAGCCCTGGGACAGACCCCAGCGATACGCAGTATTTT.

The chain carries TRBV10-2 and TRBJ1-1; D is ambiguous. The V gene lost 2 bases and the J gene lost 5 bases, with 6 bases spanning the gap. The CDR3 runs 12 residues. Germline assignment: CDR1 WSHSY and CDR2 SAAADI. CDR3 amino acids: CASSETGTEAFF. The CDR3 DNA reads TGCGCCAGCAGTGAGACGGGGACTGAAGCTTTCTTT.

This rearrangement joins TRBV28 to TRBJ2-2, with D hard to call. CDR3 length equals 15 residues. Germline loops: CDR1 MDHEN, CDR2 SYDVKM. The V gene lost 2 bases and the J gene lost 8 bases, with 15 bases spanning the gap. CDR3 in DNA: TGTGCCAGCAGTTTAATGACCTTCTTTGGGGGGGAGCTGTTTTTT. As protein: CASSLMTFFGGELFF. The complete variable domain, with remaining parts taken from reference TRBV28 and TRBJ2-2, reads DVKVTQSSRYLVKRTGEKVFLECVQDMDHENMFWYRQDPGLGLRLIYFSYDVKMKEKGDIPEGYSVSREKKERFSLILESASTNQTSMYLCASSLMTFFGGELFFGEGSRLTVL.

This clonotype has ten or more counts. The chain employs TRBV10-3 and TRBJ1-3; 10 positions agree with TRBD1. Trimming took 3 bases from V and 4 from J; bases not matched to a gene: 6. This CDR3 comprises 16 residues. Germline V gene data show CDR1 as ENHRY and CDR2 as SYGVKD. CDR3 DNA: TGTGCCATCAGTGAAACCTGGACAGGGGGGGGAAACACCATATATTTT. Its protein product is CAISETWTGGGNTIYF.

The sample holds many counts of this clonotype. The CDR3 sequence: CASSSIYRGRGHEQYF. CDR3 in DNA: TGTGCCAGCAGCTCAATCTACCGGGGCAGGGGGCACGAGCAGTACTTC. The V call is TRBV11-2, the J call TRBJ2-7; the match to TRBD1 covers 8 bases. Trimming took 4 bases from V and 5 from J; bases not matched to a gene: 13. This CDR3 has 16 amino acids. Germline V gene lookup returns CDR1 SGHAT and CDR2 FQNNGV. Filled out from reference TRBV11-2 and TRBJ2-7, the complete variable domain reads EAGVAQSPRYKIIEKRQSVAFWCNPISGHATLYWYQQILGQGPKLLIQFQNNGVVDDSQLPKDRFSAERLKGVDSTLKIQPAKLEDSAVYLCASSSIYRGRGHEQYFGPGTRLTVT.

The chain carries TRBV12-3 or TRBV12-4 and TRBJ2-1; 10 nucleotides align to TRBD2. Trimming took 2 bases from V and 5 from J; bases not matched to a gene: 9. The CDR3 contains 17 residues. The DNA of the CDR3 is TGTGCCAGCAGTTTATGGTTAGCGGGGGGTATAGACAATGAGCAGTTCTTC. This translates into CASSLWLAGGIDNEQFF.

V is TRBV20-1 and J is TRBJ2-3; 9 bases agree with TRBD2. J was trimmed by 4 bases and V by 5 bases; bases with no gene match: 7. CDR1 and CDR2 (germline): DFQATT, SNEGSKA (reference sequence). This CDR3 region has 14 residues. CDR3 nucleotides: TGCAGTGCTCACCGAGCGGGAGGCTCAGATACGCAGTATTTT. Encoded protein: CSAHRAGGSDTQYF.

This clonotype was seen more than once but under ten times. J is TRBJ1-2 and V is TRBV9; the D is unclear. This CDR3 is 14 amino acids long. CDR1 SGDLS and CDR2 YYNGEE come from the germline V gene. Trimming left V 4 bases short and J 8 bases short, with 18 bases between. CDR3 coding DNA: TGTGCCAGCAGCATCCTGGGTGGGGTTAAGGGCTACACCTTC. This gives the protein CASSILGGVKGYTF.

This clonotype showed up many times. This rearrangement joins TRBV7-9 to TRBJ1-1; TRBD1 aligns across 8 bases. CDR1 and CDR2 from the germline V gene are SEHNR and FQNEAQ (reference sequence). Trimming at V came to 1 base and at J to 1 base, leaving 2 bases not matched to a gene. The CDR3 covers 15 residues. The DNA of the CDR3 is TGTGCCAGCAGCTTAGGGACAGGGACGAACACTGAAGCTTTCTTT. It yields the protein CASSLGTGTNTEAFF.

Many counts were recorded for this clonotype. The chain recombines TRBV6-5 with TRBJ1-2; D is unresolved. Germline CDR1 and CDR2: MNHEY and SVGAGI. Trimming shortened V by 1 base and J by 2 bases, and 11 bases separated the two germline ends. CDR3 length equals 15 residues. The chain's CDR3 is CASSYYRGRNYGYTF. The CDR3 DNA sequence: TGTGCCAGCAGTTACTACCGAGGACGGAACTATGGCTACACCTTC.

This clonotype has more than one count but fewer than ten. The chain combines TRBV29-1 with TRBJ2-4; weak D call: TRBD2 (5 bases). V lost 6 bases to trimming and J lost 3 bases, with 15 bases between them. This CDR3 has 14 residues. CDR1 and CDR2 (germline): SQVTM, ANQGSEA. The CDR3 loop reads CSVVGRGIKNIQYF. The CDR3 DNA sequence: TGCAGCGTCGTAGGGAGAGGCATCAAAAACATTCAGTACTTC.

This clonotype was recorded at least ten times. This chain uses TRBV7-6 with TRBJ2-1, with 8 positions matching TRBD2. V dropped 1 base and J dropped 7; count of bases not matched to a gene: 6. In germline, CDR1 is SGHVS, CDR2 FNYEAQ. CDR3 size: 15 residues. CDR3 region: CASSLGGLESNEQFF. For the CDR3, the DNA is TGTGCCAGCAGCTTAGGGGGACTAGAATCTAATGAGCAGTTCTTC.

CDR3 region: CAWSVPGPNTEAFF. DNA of the CDR3: TGTGCCTGGAGTGTCCCAGGGCCGAACACTGAAGCTTTCTTT. The chain combines TRBV30 with TRBJ1-1, with TRBD1 as a possible D gene (5 bases). Germline lookup yields CDR1 GTSNPN and CDR2 SVGIG (reference sequence). V shed 0 bases and J shed 1 base, with 9 bases lying between them. This CDR3 is 14 amino acids long.

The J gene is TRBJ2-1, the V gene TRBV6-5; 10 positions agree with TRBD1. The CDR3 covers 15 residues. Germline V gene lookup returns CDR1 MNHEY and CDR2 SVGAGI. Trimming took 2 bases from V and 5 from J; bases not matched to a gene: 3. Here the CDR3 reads CASSYGGQGNNEQFF. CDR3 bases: TGTGCCAGCAGTTACGGGGGACAGGGGAACAATGAGCAGTTCTTC.

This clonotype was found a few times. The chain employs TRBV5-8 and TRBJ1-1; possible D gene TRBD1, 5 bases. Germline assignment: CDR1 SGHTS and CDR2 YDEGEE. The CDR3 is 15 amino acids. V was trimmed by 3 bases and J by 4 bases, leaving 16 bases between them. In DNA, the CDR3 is TGTGCCAGCAGCTGGGGCGGTCTGGGAGGCACTGAAGCTTTCTTT. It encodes CASSWGGLGGTEAFF.

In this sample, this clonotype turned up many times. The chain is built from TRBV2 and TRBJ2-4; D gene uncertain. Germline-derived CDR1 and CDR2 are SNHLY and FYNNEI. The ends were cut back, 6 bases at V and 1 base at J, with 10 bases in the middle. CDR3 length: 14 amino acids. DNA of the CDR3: TGTGCCAGCAGCCAGGACGGTGCCAAAAACATTCAGTACTTC. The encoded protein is CASSQDGAKNIQYF.